Included here is one T cell receptor beta chain sequence, with context. The PCR was carried out with 60 Vbeta primers and 13 Jbeta primers. Sequencing used immunoSEQ multiplex PCR; TCRdb keeps in-frame clones, though not all of them. The sample contains approximately 190,000 clones, around 80% of which appear only once. The data stem from a study of cytomegalovirus exposure and HLA in healthy donors. This CDR3 is built from 15 residues. The germline V gene encodes CDR1 MNHEY and CDR2 SVGAGI. Trimming took 0 bases from V and 3 from J, leaving 9 bases between them. The V gene is TRBV6-5, the J gene TRBJ1-5; D may be TRBD1 (5 bases). Sequenced sample: PBMCs. The clonotype originates from a man in his forties or fifties in good health and CMV-seropositive. The CDR3 region has the DNA TGTGCCAGCAGTTACTCGACAGCCTTCAATCAGCCCCAGCATTTT. This gives the protein CASSYSTAFNQPQHF.